This T cell receptor beta chain was sequenced during a study of blood T cell repertoires in COVID-19. Study-level information: Samples taken during acute and convalescent COVID-19 were collected in the United States, Italy and Spain. Sample material is recorded as cDNA or gDNA derived from T cells, B-cell-depleted T cells, or PBMCs.

This CDR3 has 12 residues. CDR1 MNHEY and CDR2 SMNVEV come from the germline V gene (reference sequence). The ends were cut back, 4 bases at V and 6 bases at J, with 7 bases in the middle. Original analysis: Estimation of nucleated cell counts relied on the amplification of reference gene primers. Generated by immunoSEQ multiplex PCR, the TCRdb table keeps only in-frame clones and is missing some. Clone size and the V and J calls come from that table; the DNA yielded D and trimming. The data contain approximately 240,000 clones, roughly 84% of them singletons. The genes are TRBV27 and TRBJ1-5; D is possibly TRBD1 (6 bases). The sequence was obtained from a woman in her thirties or forties who had recovered from COVID-19. Material: peripheral blood. The CDR3 region has the DNA TGTGCCAGCAGTTCCAGGGGTCAGCCCCAGCATTTT. This sequence encodes CASSSRGQPQHF.